The sequence of this T cell receptor (beta chain) was determined in a study of regulatory T cells in long-lasting Graves disease. This clonotype has ten or more counts. The time point was: newly diagnosed GD, antithyroid drugs for less than 3 months. Isolated PBMC RNA provided the starting material for the TCR library. Graves' disease diagnosis relied on American Thyroid Association guidelines. Arm-PCR of CDR3 regions with iRepertoire HTBI primers generated TCR beta libraries. MiXCR, run by TCRdb on the multiplex PCR reads, gives a single entry per CDR3 protein. The sample holds around 480,000 distinct CDR3 sequences, 15% to 20% seen once. This CDR3 contains 14 residues. Germline-derived CDR1 and CDR2 are MNHEY and SMNVEV (reference sequence). V trimming: 4 bases; J trimming: 6 bases; junction bases outside the gene matches: 6. These sequences were also reported in another study, on T cells in Graves' hyperthyroidism and ophthalmopathy.

The starting material was peripheral blood mononuclear cells (PBMCs), obtained at new diagnosis, from a patient treated with antithyroid drugs. The chain uses TRBV27 and TRBJ2-1; 7 nucleotides align to TRBD1. The sequence was collected from a man aged 40-49 years with Graves disease. The CDR3 sequence: CASSSQGRPNEQFF. CDR3 DNA sequence: TGTGCCAGCAGTTCACAGGGGAGACCCAATGAGCAGTTCTTC.